This T cell receptor beta chain stems from a study of blood T cell repertoires in COVID-19. Background on the study: COVID-19 samples collected from the United States, Italy and Spain covered acute and convalescent phases. PBMCs, B-cell-depleted T cells, or T cells were the source of the cDNA or gDNA that made up the material.

Per the authors' pipeline: For nucleated cells, counts were estimated from reference gene primer amplification. The method was immunoSEQ multiplex PCR; TCRdb's version includes in-frame clones alone and lacks a portion of them. V and J calls and clone size are those listed in that table; D and trimming were worked out from the DNA. The sample has fewer than 250,000 clones, 88% seen once. Per the germline V gene, CDR1 is SGHTA and CDR2 is FQGNSA. The ends were cut back, 1 base at V and 8 bases at J, with 12 bases in the middle. The CDR3 runs to 14 residues. The chain has TRBV7-2 and TRBJ2-1, with D maybe TRBD2 (5 bases). Sequenced material: peripheral blood. The receptor comes from a man aged 70-80 years with acute or convalescent COVID-19. CDR3 coding DNA: TGTGCCAGCAGCTTAGTAGGGAGAGTCGATGAGCAGTTCTTC. It translates to CASSLVGRVDEQFF.